Following are 21 T cell receptor beta chains from one sample sequenced in a study of blood T cell repertoires in COVID-19. Sequenced by immunoSEQ multiplex PCR; TCRdb stores in-frame clones only, minus some. The table lists more than 130,000 clones, 80% to 90% of them singletons, with more than 4% in the top ten. Sequencing was carried out using peripheral blood. The receptor source for this set is a woman between 40 and 55 years old with acute or convalescent COVID-19.

This rearrangement joins TRBV3-1 (or the pseudogene TRBV3-2) to TRBJ2-5, with TRBD2 as a possible D gene (6 bases). Germline loops: CDR1 LGHDT, CDR2 YNNKEL (reference sequence). The length of the CDR3 is 15 residues. V dropped 3 bases and J dropped 2 bases, with 13 bases sitting between them. The DNA of the CDR3 is TGTGCCAGCAGCCAGCGGGGCCCCAAACAAGAGACCCAGTACTTC. Amino acids: CASSQRGPKQETQYF.

The V and J genes are TRBV29-1 and TRBJ2-7, with 9 bases fitting TRBD2. Trimming cost V 4 bases and J 0 bases; bases outside gene matches: 4. Germline CDR1 and CDR2: SQVTM and ANQGSEA. There are 14 residues in the CDR3. The CDR3 DNA sequence: TGCAGCGTTGCGAGCGGGGGGACCTCCTACGAGCAGTACTTC. Protein sequence: CSVASGGTSYEQYF.

This clone was found once. The CDR3 loop is CASSPSPQGITDTQYF. CDR3 nucleotide sequence: TGTGCCAGTAGTCCTTCCCCACAGGGGATCACAGATACGCAGTATTTT. The rearrangement links TRBV19 to TRBJ2-3; 7 bases are shared with TRBD1. The CDR3 extends over 16 amino acids. Germline-derived CDR1 and CDR2 are LNHDA and SQIVND (reference sequence). V shed 5 bases, J shed 2 bases, and the junction held 10 bases outside the gene matches.

CDR3 DNA: TGTGCCACCAGCAGAGAGGCGCGCGGCTACGAGCAGTACTTC. Protein sequence: CATSREARGYEQYF. V and J are TRBV15 and TRBJ2-7; D not resolved. Germline CDR1 and CDR2: LNHNV and YYDKDF (reference sequence). CDR3 length: 14 amino acids. V was trimmed by 0 bases and J by 3 bases, leaving 9 bases between them.

CDR3 protein: CASSPSWTSGSTDTQYF. DNA of the CDR3: TGTGCCAGCAGCCCGTCTTGGACTAGCGGGAGCACAGATACGCAGTATTTT. The chain links TRBV27 to TRBJ2-3; TRBD2 matches 11 bases. Trimming removed 6 bases from V and 0 bases from J; junction bases left unmatched: 8. The length of the CDR3 is 17 residues. Germline lookup yields CDR1 MNHEY and CDR2 SMNVEV (reference sequence).

On this clone: One end of the junction does not line up with germline, which may come from a read error. This sequence joins TRBV5-1 and TRBJ2-3; 9 positions match TRBD1. Germline V lookup: CDR1 SGHRS, CDR2 YFSETQ. The CDR3 has 15 residues. Written as DNA, the CDR3 is TGCGCCAGCAGCGTACAGGGACAGGGTAAAGATGCGCAGTATTTT. It encodes CASSVQGQGKDAQYF. The full variable domain, completed using reference TRBV5-1 and TRBJ2-3, is KAGVTQTPRYLIKTRGQQVTLSCSPISGHRSVSWYQQTPGQGLQFLFEYFSETQRNKGNFPGRFSGRQFSNSRSEMNVSTLELGDSALYLCASSVQGQGKDAQYFGPGTRLTVL.

V gene TRBV2 combines with J gene TRBJ1-6; 7 positions agree with TRBD1. This CDR3 comprises 16 residues. Per the germline V gene, CDR1 is SNHLY and CDR2 is FYNNEI. With V trimmed by 5 bases and J by 9 bases, 13 bases remained unmatched. The CDR3 region is CASSSSVGTEGSPLHF. For the CDR3, the DNA is TGTGCCAGCAGTAGTTCGGTAGGGACAGAAGGTTCACCCCTCCACTTT.

This chain links TRBV24-1 with TRBJ2-2, with 9 positions matching TRBD1. The ends lost 0 bases at V and 4 bases at J; junction bases unmatched: 8. The CDR3 spans 18 residues. Per the germline V gene, CDR1 is KGHDR and CDR2 is SFDVKD. This CDR3 reads CATSDLLGTGRGTGELFF. DNA for the CDR3: TGTGCCACCAGTGATTTGCTGGGGACAGGGAGGGGCACCGGGGAGCTGTTTTTT.

The rearrangement links TRBV5-5 to TRBJ2-7; 7 bases match TRBD2. Trimming took 0 bases from V and 3 from J; bases not matched to a gene: 3. The germline gives CDR1 SGHKS, CDR2 YYEKEE (reference sequence). CDR3 length: 14 residues. The CDR3 DNA follows: TGTGCCAGCAGCTTGGCTAGCGGAGTCTACGAGCAGTACTTC. Amino acid sequence: CASSLASGVYEQYF. Using reference TRBV5-5 and TRBJ2-7 for the parts outside the CDR3, the full variable domain is DAGVTQSPTHLIKTRGQQVTLRCSPISGHKSVSWYQQVLGQGPQFIFQYYEKEERGRGNFPDRFSARQFPNYSSELNVNALLLGDSALYLCASSLASGVYEQYFGPGTRLTVT.

The chain couples TRBV7-2 to TRBJ1-1; D is undetermined. Trimming took 1 base from V and 3 from J, leaving 6 bases between them. This CDR3 has 13 residues. Germline CDR1 and CDR2: SGHTA and FQGNSA. DNA for the CDR3: TGTGCCAGCAGCTTAGGCAGGTACACTGAAGCTTTCTTT. Its protein is CASSLGRYTEAFF.

The chain employs TRBV2 and TRBJ2-5; 13 bases are shared with TRBD2. The CDR3 contains 18 residues. V lost 7 bases and J lost 0; bases outside the gene matches: 11. Germline V gene sequence: CDR1 SNHLY, CDR2 FYNNEI. The DNA for the CDR3 is TGTGCCAGCACCGGAGGACTAGCGGGGGCCAAGTACCAAGAGACCCAGTACTTC. Protein: CASTGGLAGAKYQETQYF.

This clone was picked up one time. The chain couples TRBV7-2 to TRBJ1-5; maybe TRBD1 (5 bases). CDR1 and CDR2 (germline): SGHTA, FQGNSA. The ends were cut back, 1 base at V and 5 bases at J, with 9 bases in the middle. CDR3 size: 14 residues. This chain's CDR3 is CASSLVGGDQPQHF. In nucleotides, the CDR3 is TGTGCCAGCAGCTTAGTCGGGGGAGATCAGCCCCAGCATTTT.

This chain links TRBV6-5 with TRBJ1-1, with D tentatively TRBD1 (5 bases). The CDR3 spans 11 residues. The V end lost 11 bases, the J end lost 11 bases, and 18 bases lay between the germline ends. Germline-derived CDR1 and CDR2 are MNHEY and SVGAGI. The CDR3 sequence is CAALLGGEAFF. The CDR3 DNA reads TGTGCCGCCCTTCTTGGAGGGGAGGCTTTCTTT.

The rearrangement uses TRBV6-5 and TRBJ1-6; D is possibly TRBD1 (6 bases). The CDR3 extends over 13 amino acids. Trimming took 0 bases from V and 11 from J, leaving 8 bases between them. Looked up from germline, CDR1 is MNHEY and CDR2 is SVGAGI. In DNA, the CDR3 is TGTGCCAGCAGTTACTCCAGGGGCGCACCCCTCCACTTT. It is translated as CASSYSRGAPLHF.

The V call is TRBV6-5, the J call TRBJ2-2, with a weak D call TRBD2 (6 bases). V was shortened by 6 bases and J by 5 bases, with 10 bases between the two germline ends. The CDR3 totals 13 residues. From germline, CDR1 is MNHEY and CDR2 SVGAGI. The CDR3 is CASSGSGTGELFF. CDR3 nucleotide sequence: TGTGCCAGCAGCGGGAGCGGGACCGGGGAGCTGTTTTTT.

The chain joins TRBV19 to TRBJ1-1, with a weak D call TRBD1 (6 bases). Per germline, CDR1 LNHDA and CDR2 SQIVND (reference sequence). The CDR3 loop spans 13 amino acids. The ends were cut back, 3 bases at V and 5 bases at J, with 10 bases in the middle. The CDR3: CASSIPGETEAFF. In nucleotides, the CDR3 is TGTGCCAGTAGTATCCCAGGGGAGACTGAAGCTTTCTTT.

The rearrangement joins TRBV3-1 (or the pseudogene TRBV3-2) to TRBJ2-5, with 8 bases that match TRBD2. Germline-derived CDR1 and CDR2 are LGHDT and YNNKEL (reference sequence). This CDR3 spans 18 amino acids. Germline trimming cut 5 bases from V and 7 bases from J; bases unmatched to any gene: 21. CDR3 nucleotide sequence: TGTGCCAGCAGCGCGAGGAGCGGGAGCTCCTCATTCCGGGGGACCCAGTACTTC. Protein: CASSARSGSSSFRGTQYF.

The chain is built from TRBV7-2 and TRBJ1-4, with unresolved D. The germline V gene encodes CDR1 SGHTA and CDR2 FQGNSA. CDR3 length: 14 residues. Trimming left V 5 bases short and J 7 bases short, with 14 bases between. CDR3 in amino acids: CASSPGGFSEKLFF. Here the CDR3 DNA reads TGTGCCAGCAGCCCGGGAGGGTTTAGTGAAAAACTGTTTTTT.

The CDR3 DNA reads TGTGCCAGCAGCCACGGGACTAGCCGAAACCAAGAGACCCAGTACTTC. Translated, it gives CASSHGTSRNQETQYF. J is TRBJ2-5 and V is TRBV13, with TRBD2 matching 9 bases. J lost 0 bases, V lost 5 bases, and 7 bases had no gene match. The germline V gene has CDR1 PRHDT and CDR2 FYEKMQ (reference sequence). CDR3 size: 16 residues.

The rearrangement joins TRBV4-3 to TRBJ2-1; TRBD1 is a possible D gene (6 bases). Per germline, CDR1 LGHNA and CDR2 YSLEER. The CDR3 covers 17 residues. V lost 1 base, J lost 7 bases, and 20 bases lay in between. CDR3 loop: CASSQGTASQGWNEQFF. The CDR3 bases are TGCGCCAGCAGCCAAGGGACAGCCAGCCAGGGGTGGAATGAGCAGTTCTTC.

The chain couples TRBV6-6 to TRBJ2-7; possible D gene TRBD2, 5 bases. The CDR3 has 15 amino acids. V was pared by 7 bases and J by 3 bases, with 19 bases between. Germline assignment: CDR1 MNHNY and CDR2 SVGAGI (reference sequence). CDR3 region: CASTWRTSPYYEQYF. DNA for the CDR3: TGTGCCAGCACTTGGAGGACCTCCCCCTACTACGAGCAGTACTTC.